The source of this TCR beta chain is a study of monozygotic twins with cystic fibrosis. The CDR3 has 14 residues. Germline CDR1 reads LGHNT; CDR2 reads FRNRAP. J gave up 2 bases and V 5 bases, and 4 bases lay outside the gene matches. The table came from immunoSEQ multiplex PCR; TCRdb's copy has only in-frame clones and leaves some out. This repertoire shows more than 30,000 clones, 96% found once; its top ten account for roughly 0.15%. Sequenced: blood. This sequence originates from a girl between 2 and 10 years old with cystic fibrosis. The rearrangement links TRBV12-5 to TRBJ1-1, with 8 nucleotides matching TRBD1. CDR3 DNA sequence: TGTGCTAGTGGTATGGGGACAGGAAACACTGAAGCTTTCTTT. Translating it yields CASGMGTGNTEAFF.